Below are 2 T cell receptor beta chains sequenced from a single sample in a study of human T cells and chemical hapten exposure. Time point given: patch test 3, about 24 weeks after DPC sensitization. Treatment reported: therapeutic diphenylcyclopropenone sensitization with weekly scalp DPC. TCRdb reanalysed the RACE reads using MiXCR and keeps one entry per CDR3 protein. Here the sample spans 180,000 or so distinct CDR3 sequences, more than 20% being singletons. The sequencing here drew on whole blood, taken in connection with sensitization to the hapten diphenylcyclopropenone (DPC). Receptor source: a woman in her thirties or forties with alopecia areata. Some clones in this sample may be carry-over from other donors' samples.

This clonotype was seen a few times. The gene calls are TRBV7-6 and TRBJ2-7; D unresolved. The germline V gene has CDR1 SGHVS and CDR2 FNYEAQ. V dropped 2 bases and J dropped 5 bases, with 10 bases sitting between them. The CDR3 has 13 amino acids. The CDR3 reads CASSLFGGHEQYF. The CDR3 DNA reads TGTGCCAGCAGCTTATTCGGTGGTCACGAGCAGTACTTC.

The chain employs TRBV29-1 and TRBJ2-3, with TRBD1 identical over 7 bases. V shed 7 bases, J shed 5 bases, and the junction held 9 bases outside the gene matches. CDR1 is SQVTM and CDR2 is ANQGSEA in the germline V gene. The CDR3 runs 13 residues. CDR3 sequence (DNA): TGCAGCGCTACGACAGGGTGGGGAGATACGCAGTATTTT. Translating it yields CSATTGWGDTQYF.